This T cell receptor beta chain stems from a study of blood T cell repertoires in COVID-19. Study overall: Spain, Italy and the United States supplied samples that represented acute and convalescent COVID-19.

This CDR3 region has 15 residues. Losses at the gene ends were 4 bases for V and 6 bases for J; bases not matched to a gene: 6. CDR1 is MGHRA and CDR2 is YSYEKL in the germline V gene. TCRdb keeps only in-frame clones here, not all; method: immunoSEQ multiplex PCR. The table shows around 250,000 clones, with 88% occurring only once. The chain recombines TRBV4-1 with TRBJ2-1, with 10 bases fitting TRBD2. The sample comprised peripheral blood. The receptor was derived from a woman aged 70 to 79 with COVID-19, enrolled during active disease. This CDR3 reads CASSRGLAALNEQFF. The CDR3 DNA reads as TGCGCCAGCAGCCGTGGACTAGCGGCCCTCAATGAGCAGTTCTTC.